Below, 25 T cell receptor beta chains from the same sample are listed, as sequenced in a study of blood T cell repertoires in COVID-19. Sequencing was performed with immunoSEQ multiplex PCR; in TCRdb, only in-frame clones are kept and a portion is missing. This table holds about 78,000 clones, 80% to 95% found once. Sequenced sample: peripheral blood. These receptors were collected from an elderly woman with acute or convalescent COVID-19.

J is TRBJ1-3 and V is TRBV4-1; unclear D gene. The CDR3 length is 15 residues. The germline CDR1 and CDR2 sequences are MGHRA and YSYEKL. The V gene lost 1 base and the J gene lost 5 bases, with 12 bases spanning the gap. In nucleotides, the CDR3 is TGCGCCAGCAGCCAAGGACATAGTAACCGAAACACCATATATTTT. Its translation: CASSQGHSNRNTIYF.

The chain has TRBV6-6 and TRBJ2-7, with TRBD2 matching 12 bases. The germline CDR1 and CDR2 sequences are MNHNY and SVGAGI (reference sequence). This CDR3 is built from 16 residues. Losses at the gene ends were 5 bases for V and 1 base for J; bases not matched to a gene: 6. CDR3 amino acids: CASSSTSGRPSYEQYF. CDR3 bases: TGTGCCAGCAGTAGTACTAGCGGGAGGCCATCCTACGAGCAGTACTTC.

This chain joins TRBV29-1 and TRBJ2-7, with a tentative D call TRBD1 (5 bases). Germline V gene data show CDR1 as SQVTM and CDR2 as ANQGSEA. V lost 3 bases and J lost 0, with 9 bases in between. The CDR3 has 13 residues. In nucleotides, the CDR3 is TGCAGCGTTGACCTCGACAGCTCCTACGAGCAGTACTTC. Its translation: CSVDLDSSYEQYF.

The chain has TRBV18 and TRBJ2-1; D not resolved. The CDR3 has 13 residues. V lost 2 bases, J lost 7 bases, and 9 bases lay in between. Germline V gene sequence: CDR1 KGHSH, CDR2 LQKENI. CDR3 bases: TGTGCCAGCTCACCAGACCGCAGGAATGAGCAGTTCTTC. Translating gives CASSPDRRNEQFF.

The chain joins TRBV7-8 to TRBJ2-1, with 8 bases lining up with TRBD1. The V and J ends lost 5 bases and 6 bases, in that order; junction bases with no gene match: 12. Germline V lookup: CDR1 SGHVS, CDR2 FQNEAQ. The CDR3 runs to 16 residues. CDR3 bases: TGTGCCAGCAGCGAGCGACAGGGGAGAAGAGGCAATGAGCAGTTCTTC. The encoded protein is CASSERQGRRGNEQFF.

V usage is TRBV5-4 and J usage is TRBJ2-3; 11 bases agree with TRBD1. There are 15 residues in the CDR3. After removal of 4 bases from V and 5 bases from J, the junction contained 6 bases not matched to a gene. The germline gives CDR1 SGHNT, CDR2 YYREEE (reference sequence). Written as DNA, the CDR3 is TGTGCCAGCAGCAGGCGGACAGGGGGCTTAGATACGCAGTATTTT. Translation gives CASSRRTGGLDTQYF.

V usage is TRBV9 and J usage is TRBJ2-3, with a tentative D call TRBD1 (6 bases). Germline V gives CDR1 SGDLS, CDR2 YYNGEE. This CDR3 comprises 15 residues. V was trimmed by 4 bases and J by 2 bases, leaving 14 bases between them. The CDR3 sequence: CASSRQTGLTDTQYF. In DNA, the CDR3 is TGTGCCAGCAGCCGACAGACAGGACTCACAGATACGCAGTATTTT.

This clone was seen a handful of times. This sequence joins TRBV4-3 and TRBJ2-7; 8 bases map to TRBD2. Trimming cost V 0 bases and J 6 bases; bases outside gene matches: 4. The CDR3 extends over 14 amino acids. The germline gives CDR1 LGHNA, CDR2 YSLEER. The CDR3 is CASSQESGGAEQYF. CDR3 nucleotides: TGCGCCAGCAGCCAAGAATCGGGGGGGGCCGAGCAGTACTTC.

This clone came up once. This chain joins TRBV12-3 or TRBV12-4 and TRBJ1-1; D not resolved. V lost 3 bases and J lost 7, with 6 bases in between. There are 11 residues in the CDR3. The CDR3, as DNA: TGTGCCAGCAGTTTTAGATATGAAGCTTTCTTT. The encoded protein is CASSFRYEAFF.

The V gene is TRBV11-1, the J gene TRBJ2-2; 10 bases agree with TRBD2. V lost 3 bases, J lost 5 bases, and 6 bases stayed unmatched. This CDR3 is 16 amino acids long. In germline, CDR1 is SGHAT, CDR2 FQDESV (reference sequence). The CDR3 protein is CASSFLAGVRTGELFF. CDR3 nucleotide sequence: TGTGCCAGCAGCTTTCTAGCGGGAGTGAGGACCGGGGAGCTGTTTTTT.

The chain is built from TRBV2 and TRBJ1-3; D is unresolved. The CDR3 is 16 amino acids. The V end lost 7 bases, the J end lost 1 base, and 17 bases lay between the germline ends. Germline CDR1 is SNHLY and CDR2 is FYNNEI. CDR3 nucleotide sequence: TGTGCCAGCACTAGCCGGACGGGGTCTTCTGGAAACACCATATATTTT. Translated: CASTSRTGSSGNTIYF.

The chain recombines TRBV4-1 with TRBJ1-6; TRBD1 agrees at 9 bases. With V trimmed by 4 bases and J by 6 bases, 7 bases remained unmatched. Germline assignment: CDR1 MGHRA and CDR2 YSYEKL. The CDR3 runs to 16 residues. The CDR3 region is CASSLSPGQGNSPLHF. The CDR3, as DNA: TGCGCCAGCAGCCTGAGCCCGGGACAGGGTAATTCACCCCTCCACTTT.

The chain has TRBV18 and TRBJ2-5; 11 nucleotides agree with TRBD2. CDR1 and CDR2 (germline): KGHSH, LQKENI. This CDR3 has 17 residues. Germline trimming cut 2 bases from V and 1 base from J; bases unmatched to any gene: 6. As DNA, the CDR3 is TGTGCCAGCTCACCAGGAACTAGCGGGGGCCTCCAAGAGACCCAGTACTTC. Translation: CASSPGTSGGLQETQYF.

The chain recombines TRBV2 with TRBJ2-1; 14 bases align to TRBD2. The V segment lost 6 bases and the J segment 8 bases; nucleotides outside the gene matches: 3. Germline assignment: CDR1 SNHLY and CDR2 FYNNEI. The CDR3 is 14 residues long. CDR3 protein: CASRTSGRAHEQFF. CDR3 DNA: TGTGCCAGCAGGACTAGCGGGAGGGCCCATGAGCAGTTCTTC. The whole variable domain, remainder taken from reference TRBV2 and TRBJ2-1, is EPEVTQTPSHQVTQMGQEVILRCVPISNHLYFYWYRQILGQKVEFLVSFYNNEISEKSEIFDDQFSVERPDGSNFTLKIRSTKLEDSAMYFCASRTSGRAHEQFFGPGTRLTVL.

The CDR3 protein is CASSEYKQGIGLTGELFF. The CDR3 DNA reads TGTGCCAGCAGTGAATATAAGCAGGGGATCGGATTAACCGGGGAGCTGTTTTTT. The chain is built from TRBV25-1 and TRBJ2-2; tentative D call: TRBD1 (6 bases). V dropped 0 bases and J dropped 5 bases, with 19 bases sitting between them. This CDR3 comprises 18 residues. CDR1 and CDR2 (germline): MGHDK, SYGVNS.

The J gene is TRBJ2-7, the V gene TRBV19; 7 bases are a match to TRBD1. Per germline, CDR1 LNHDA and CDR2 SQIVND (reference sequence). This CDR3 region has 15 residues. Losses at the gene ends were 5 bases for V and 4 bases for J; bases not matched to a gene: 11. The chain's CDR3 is CASSPPPGQTYEQYF. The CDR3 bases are TGTGCCAGTAGTCCCCCCCCGGGACAGACATACGAGCAGTACTTC. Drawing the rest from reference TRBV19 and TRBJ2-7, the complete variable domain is DGGITQSPKYLFRKEGQNVTLSCEQNLNHDAMYWYRQDPGQGLRLIYYSQIVNDFQKGDIAEGYSVSREKKESFPLTVTSAQKNPTAFYLCASSPPPGQTYEQYFGPGTRLTVT.

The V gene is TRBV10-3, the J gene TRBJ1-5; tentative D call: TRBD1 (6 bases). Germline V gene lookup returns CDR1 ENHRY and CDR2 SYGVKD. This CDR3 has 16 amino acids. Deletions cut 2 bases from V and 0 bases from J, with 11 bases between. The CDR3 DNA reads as TGTGCCATCAGTGAGAGGGGGTCGGTTAGCAATCAGCCCCAGCATTTT. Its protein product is CAISERGSVSNQPQHF.

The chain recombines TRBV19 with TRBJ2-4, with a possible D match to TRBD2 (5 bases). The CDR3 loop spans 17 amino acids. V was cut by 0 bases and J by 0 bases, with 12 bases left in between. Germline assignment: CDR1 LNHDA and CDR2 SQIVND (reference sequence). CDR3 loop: CASSIEASGLAKNIQYF. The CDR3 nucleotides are TGTGCCAGTAGTATAGAGGCTTCGGGGTTAGCCAAAAACATTCAGTACTTC.

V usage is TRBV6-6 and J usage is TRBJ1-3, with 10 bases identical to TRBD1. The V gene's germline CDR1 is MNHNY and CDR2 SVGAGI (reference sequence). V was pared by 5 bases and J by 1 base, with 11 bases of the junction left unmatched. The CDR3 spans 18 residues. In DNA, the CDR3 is TGTGCCAGCAGTCAGACCCCGGGACAGGGGCCTTCTGGAAACACCATATATTTT. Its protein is CASSQTPGQGPSGNTIYF.

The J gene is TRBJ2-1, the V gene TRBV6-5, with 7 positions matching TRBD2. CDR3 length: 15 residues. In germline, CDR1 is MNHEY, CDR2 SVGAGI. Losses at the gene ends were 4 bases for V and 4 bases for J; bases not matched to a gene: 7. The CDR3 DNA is TGTGCCAGCAGTTCGCTTACGGGGGGATACAATGAGCAGTTCTTC. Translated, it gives CASSSLTGGYNEQFF.

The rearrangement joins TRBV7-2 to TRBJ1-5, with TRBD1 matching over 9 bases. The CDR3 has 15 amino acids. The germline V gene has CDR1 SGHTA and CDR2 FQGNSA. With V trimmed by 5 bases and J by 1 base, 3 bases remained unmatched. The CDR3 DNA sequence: TGTGCCAGCAGCGTACAGGGGGCCAGCAATCAGCCCCAGCATTTT. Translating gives CASSVQGASNQPQHF. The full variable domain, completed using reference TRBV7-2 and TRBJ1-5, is GAGVSQSPSNKVTEKGKDVELRCDPISGHTALYWYRQSLGQGLEFLIYFQGNSAPDKSGLPSDRFSAERTGGSVSTLTIQRTQQEDSAVYLCASSVQGASNQPQHFGDGTRLSIL.

CDR3 in DNA: TGTGCCAGCAGAACCAAAATAGGAGGGAGAGACAATGAGCAGTTCTTC. Translating gives CASRTKIGGRDNEQFF. The chain combines TRBV27 with TRBJ2-1; D possibly corresponds to TRBD2 (6 bases). This CDR3 is built from 16 residues. V lost 6 bases, J lost 5 bases, and 20 bases lay in between. The germline CDR1 and CDR2 sequences are MNHEY and SMNVEV (reference sequence).

CDR3 protein: CASSESGKYNEQFF. DNA of the CDR3: TGTGCCAGCAGTGAATCGGGGAAATACAATGAGCAGTTCTTC. The chain couples TRBV6-4 to TRBJ2-1, with D maybe TRBD2 (5 bases). V dropped 3 bases and J dropped 4 bases, with 10 bases sitting between them. Germline V lookup: CDR1 MRHNA, CDR2 SNTAGT. This CDR3 spans 14 amino acids.

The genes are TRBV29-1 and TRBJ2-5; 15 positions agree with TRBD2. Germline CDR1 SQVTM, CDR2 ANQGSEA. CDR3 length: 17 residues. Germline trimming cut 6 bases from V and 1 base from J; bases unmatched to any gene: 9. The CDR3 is CSVSGTSGGPFQETQYF. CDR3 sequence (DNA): TGCAGCGTGTCCGGGACTAGCGGGGGGCCCTTCCAAGAGACCCAGTACTTC.

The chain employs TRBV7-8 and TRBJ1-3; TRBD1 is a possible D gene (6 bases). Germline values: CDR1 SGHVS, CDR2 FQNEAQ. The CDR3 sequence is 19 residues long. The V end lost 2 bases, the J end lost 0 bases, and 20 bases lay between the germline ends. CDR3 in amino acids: CASSLTSNTGFGSGNTIYF. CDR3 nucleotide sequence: TGTGCCAGCAGCTTAACGAGTAACACAGGGTTCGGCTCTGGAAACACCATATATTTT.